These 9 T cell receptor beta chains share one sample of origin, sequenced in a study of T cells after posttransplantation cyclophosphamide. Sequenced by immunoSEQ multiplex PCR; TCRdb stores in-frame clones only, minus some. The sample is made up of around 34,000 clones, none counted only once. Source material: PBMCs. The receptors stem from a man over 45 in good health, CMV-negative, and a related stem cell transplant donor.

This clone has at least ten counts. V usage is TRBV5-4 and J usage is TRBJ2-5, with D tentatively TRBD2 (5 bases). CDR3 length: 12 amino acids. With 4 bases removed from V and 3 bases from J, the gap between germline ends came to 7 bases. Germline CDR1 reads SGHNT; CDR2 reads YYREEE (reference sequence). In DNA form, the CDR3 reads TGTGCCAGCAGCCGGACTGAAGAGACCCAGTACTTC. It codes for CASSRTEETQYF.

The chain has TRBV15 and TRBJ2-7, with D perhaps TRBD2 (6 bases). Germline V gene data show CDR1 as LNHNV and CDR2 as YYDKDF (reference sequence). This CDR3 contains 14 residues. Trimming pared 3 bases from V and 3 bases from J, leaving 12 bases between. The CDR3 region has the DNA TGTGCCACCAGCAGTCGGAGGGAGAGCTACGAGCAGTACTTC. Translation: CATSSRRESYEQYF.

This clone was counted ten times or more. CDR3 bases: TGTGCCAGTAGTTCGGGACAGGGGCCAGATACGCAGTATTTT. The encoded protein is CASSSGQGPDTQYF. This chain joins TRBV19 and TRBJ2-3; 10 nucleotides agree with TRBD1. The germline CDR1 and CDR2 sequences are LNHDA and SQIVND (reference sequence). Losses at the gene ends were 5 bases for V and 4 bases for J; bases not matched to a gene: 3. CDR3 length: 14 residues.

This clone has at least ten counts. This chain joins TRBV7-2 and TRBJ1-5, with 9 bases matching TRBD1. The J segment lost 4 bases and the V segment lost 1 base, leaving 8 bases of the junction unmatched. This CDR3 contains 17 residues. CDR1 SGHTA and CDR2 FQGNSA come from the germline V gene. The CDR3 protein is CASSLVVGGQGNQPQHF. The CDR3 nucleotides read TGTGCCAGCAGCTTAGTAGTGGGGGGACAGGGTAATCAGCCCCAGCATTTT.

In its sample, this clone was seen many times. The rearrangement links TRBV30 to TRBJ1-5; no clear D. Trimming shortened V by 0 bases and J by 2 bases, and 5 bases separated the two germline ends. Germline CDR1 GTSNPN, CDR2 SVGIG (reference sequence). CDR3 length: 13 residues. The CDR3 is CAWSVLGNQPQHF. The CDR3 DNA sequence: TGTGCCTGGAGTGTACTAGGCAATCAGCCCCAGCATTTT. The whole variable domain, filled in from reference TRBV30 and TRBJ1-5, reads SQTIHQWPATLVQPVGSPLSLECTVEGTSNPNLYWYRQAAGRGLQLLFYSVGIGQISSEVPQNLSASRPQDRQFILSSKKLLLSDSGFYLCAWSVLGNQPQHFGDGTRLSIL.

There are many counts of this clone. J is TRBJ1-2 and V is TRBV19; no clear D gene. Trimming shortened V by 3 bases and J by 2 bases, and 10 bases separated the two germline ends. CDR3 length: 14 residues. Germline CDR1 LNHDA, CDR2 SQIVND (reference sequence). The DNA for the CDR3 is TGTGCCAGTAGTATTGGGCCAACAAACTATGGCTACACCTTC. Translation gives CASSIGPTNYGYTF.

This clone was seen ten or more times. This chain uses TRBV6-5 with TRBJ2-6, with D hard to call. The CDR3 sequence is 13 residues long. V gave up 10 bases and J gave up 2 bases, with 9 bases separating them. The germline gives CDR1 MNHEY, CDR2 SVGAGI. This CDR3 is CATLPPGANVLTF. The CDR3 DNA sequence: TGTGCCACCCTCCCCCCTGGGGCCAACGTCCTGACTTTC.

This clone was found many times. The gene calls are TRBV6-1 and TRBJ2-2, with D maybe TRBD1 (6 bases). V was clipped by 8 bases and J by 4 bases, with 14 bases between them. The CDR3 consists of 14 residues. CDR1 is MNHNS and CDR2 is SASEGT in the germline V gene. CDR3 coding DNA: TGTGCCAGCCTCCGGGGCAGGGGCACCGGGGAGCTGTTTTTT. It translates to CASLRGRGTGELFF.

This clone was detected many times. The identical CDR3 is also encoded by other nucleotide sequences in the sample. V is TRBV7-3 and J is TRBJ1-6, with D unresolved. Trimming removed 0 bases at V and 10 bases at J, with 7 bases between. This CDR3 spans 13 amino acids. CDR1 is SGHTA and CDR2 is FQGTGA in the germline V gene. The CDR3: CASSLTQNSPLHF. The CDR3 DNA reads TGTGCCAGCAGCTTAACTCAGAACTCACCCCTCCACTTT.